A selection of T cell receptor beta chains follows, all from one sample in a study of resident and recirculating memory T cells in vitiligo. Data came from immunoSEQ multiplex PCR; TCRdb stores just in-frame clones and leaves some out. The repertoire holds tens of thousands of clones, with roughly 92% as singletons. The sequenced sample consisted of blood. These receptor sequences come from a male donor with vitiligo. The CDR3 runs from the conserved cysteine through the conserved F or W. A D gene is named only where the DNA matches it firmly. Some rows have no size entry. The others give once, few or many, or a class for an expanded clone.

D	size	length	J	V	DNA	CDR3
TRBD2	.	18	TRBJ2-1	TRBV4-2	TGTGCCAGCAGCCAAAGGTTAGTAGCGGGGGACTCCTACAATGAGCAGTTCTTC	CASSQRLVAGDSYNEQFF
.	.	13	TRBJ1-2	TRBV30	TGTGCCTGGAGTGTACGGGGGGACTATGGCTACACCTTC	CAWSVRGDYGYTF
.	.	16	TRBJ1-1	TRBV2	TGTGCCAGCAGTTACCGGGGGTTAGGCCAGAACACTGAAGCTTTCTTT	CASSYRGLGQNTEAFF
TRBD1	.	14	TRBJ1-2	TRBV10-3	TGTGCCATCAGTGAAGGGACAGGGGGGTTTGCCTACACCTTC	CAISEGTGGFAYTF
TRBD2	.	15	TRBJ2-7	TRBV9	TGTGCCAGCAGCCTAGATAGCGGGGGGAGAGACGAGCAGTACTTC	CASSLDSGGRDEQYF
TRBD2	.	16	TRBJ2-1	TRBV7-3	TGTGCCAGCAGCTTATTCGCGGGGGACTACTACAATGAGCAGTTCTTC	CASSLFAGDYYNEQFF
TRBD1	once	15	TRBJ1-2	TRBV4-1	TGCGCCAGCAGCCAAGTAACGGACAGGCTCTATGGCTACACCTTC	CASSQVTDRLYGYTF
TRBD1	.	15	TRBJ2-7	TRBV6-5	TGTGCCAGCAGCCCCGATCCCCAGGGGGTGGGCGAGCAGTACTTC	CASSPDPQGVGEQYF
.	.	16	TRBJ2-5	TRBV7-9	TGTGCCAGCACCCGGGGGGCAGGCCCTTTCCAAGAGACCCAGTACTTC	CASTRGAGPFQETQYF
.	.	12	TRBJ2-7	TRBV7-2	TGTGCCAGCAGCTCCCTCTCCTACGAGCAGTACTTC	CASSSLSYEQYF
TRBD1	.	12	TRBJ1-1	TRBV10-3	TGTGCCAACGGACAGGGGAACACTGAAGCTTTCTTT	CANGQGNTEAFF
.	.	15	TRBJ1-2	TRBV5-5	TGTGCCAGCACGGCGGGAGGGAGAGTCATCTATGGCTACACCTTC	CASTAGGRVIYGYTF
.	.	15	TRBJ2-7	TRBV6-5	TGTGCCAGCAGTTTAGATGACAGATTCTTGAACGAGCAGTACTTC	CASSLDDRFLNEQYF
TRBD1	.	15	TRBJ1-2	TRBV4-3	TGCGCCAGCAGCCCTTTGGACAGGGAGGCCTATGGCTACACCTTC	CASSPLDREAYGYTF
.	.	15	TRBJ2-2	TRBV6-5	TGTGCCAGCAAGCTCGGACAAACTCACACCGGGGAGCTGTTTTTT	CASKLGQTHTGELFF
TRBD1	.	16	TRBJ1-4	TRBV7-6	TGTGCCAGCAGCCTACATCCGGGACAGAAAAATGAAAAACTGTTTTTT	CASSLHPGQKNEKLFF
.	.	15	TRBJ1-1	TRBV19	TGTGCCAGTAGTATTTCGGTCGGGGGGATCTCTGAAGCTTTCTTT	CASSISVGGISEAFF
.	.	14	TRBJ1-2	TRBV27	TGTGCCAGCAGTTTTGGGGGAGGGGGCTATGGCTACACCTTC	CASSFGGGGYGYTF
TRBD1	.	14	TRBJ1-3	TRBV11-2	TGTGCCAGCAGCTCGGGGACAGGGGGAAACACCATATATTTT	CASSSGTGGNTIYF
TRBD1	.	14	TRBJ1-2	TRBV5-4	TGTGCCAGCAGCTCGACAGGGGGCGGGTATGGCTACACCTTC	CASSSTGGGYGYTF
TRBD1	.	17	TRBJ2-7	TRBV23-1	TGCGCCAGCAGTCAACCCGAAAATCACAGGGGGTGCTACGAGCAGTACTTC	CASSQPENHRGCYEQYF
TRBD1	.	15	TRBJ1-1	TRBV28	TGTGCCAGCAGTCCGGACAGGGGGCTTTGGACTGAAGCTTTCTTT	CASSPDRGLWTEAFF
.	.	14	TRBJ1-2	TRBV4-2	TGTGCCAGCAGCCAAGATTGGGGAGGGGCTGGCTACACCTTC	CASSQDWGGAGYTF
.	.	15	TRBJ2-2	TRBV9	TGTGCCAGCAGCGTAGTCCCGTCGGACACCGGGGAGCTGTTTTTT	CASSVVPSDTGELFF
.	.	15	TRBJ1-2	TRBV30	TGTGCCTGGAGTGTACCGGGAGCCCATGCCTATGGCTACACCTTC	CAWSVPGAHAYGYTF
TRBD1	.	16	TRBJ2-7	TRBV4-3	TGCGCCAGCAGCCAGGCCACGGGACAGGCTAACTACGAGCAGTACTTC	CASSQATGQANYEQYF
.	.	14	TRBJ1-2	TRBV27	TGTGCCAGCAGTTCCGGGGGTCTGGACTATGGCTACACCTTC	CASSSGGLDYGYTF
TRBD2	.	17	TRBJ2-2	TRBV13	TGTGCCAGCAGCTATTCTAGGGCGGGGGTCGGCACCGGGGAGCTGTTTTTT	CASSYSRAGVGTGELFF
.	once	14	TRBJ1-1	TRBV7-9	TGTGCCAGCAGCCCAACCGGGACAAACACTGAAGCTTTCTTT	CASSPTGTNTEAFF
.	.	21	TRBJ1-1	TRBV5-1	TGCGCCAGCAGCCTGCCGATGACGCCTTACAAGTACGAGGGAGCAAACACTGAAGCTTTCTTT	CASSLPMTPYKYEGANTEAFF
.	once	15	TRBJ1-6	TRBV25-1	TGTGCCAGCAGTGAAGAACAGGCGCTCTATTCACCCCTCCACTTT	CASSEEQALYSPLHF
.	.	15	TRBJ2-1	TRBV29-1	TGCAGCGTTGATCCCCTGATATGGCCTGACAATGAGCAGTTCTTC	CSVDPLIWPDNEQFF
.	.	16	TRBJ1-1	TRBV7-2	TGTGCCAGCAGCTTGTATTTTGGGCAGCAGGGAACTGAAGCTTTCTTT	CASSLYFGQQGTEAFF
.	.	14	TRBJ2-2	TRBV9	TGTGCCAGCAGCCCCCAGTCGCCCGCCGGGGAGCTGTTTTTT	CASSPQSPAGELFF
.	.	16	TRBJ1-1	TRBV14	TGTGCCAGCAGCCCTGTAGGGGTAGGGGAAAACACTGAAGCTTTCTTT	CASSPVGVGENTEAFF
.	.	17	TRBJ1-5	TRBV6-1	TGTGCCAGCAGTGAAGCCTCTGGACACTATAGCAATCAGCCCCAGCATTTT	CASSEASGHYSNQPQHF
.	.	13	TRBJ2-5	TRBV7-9	TGTGCCAGTCCAGGACACCGCCAAGAGACCCAGTACTTC	CASPGHRQETQYF
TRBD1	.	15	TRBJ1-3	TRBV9	TGTGCCAGCAGCGCATCCCAGGGGGCCGGAAACACCATATATTTT	CASSASQGAGNTIYF
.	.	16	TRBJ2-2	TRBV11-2	TGTGCCAGCAGCCCCTCCGGGACTGCGAACACCGGGGAGCTGTTTTTT	CASSPSGTANTGELFF
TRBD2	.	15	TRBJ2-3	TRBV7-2	TGTGCCAGCAGCGTGACTAGCGGGGTCACAGATACGCAGTATTTT	CASSVTSGVTDTQYF
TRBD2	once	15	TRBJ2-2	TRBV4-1	TGCGCCAGCAGCCTAGCGGGAGAAAACACCGGGGAGCTGTTTTTT	CASSLAGENTGELFF
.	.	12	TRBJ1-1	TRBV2	TGTGCCAGCCGCGGATGGAACACTGAAGCTTTCTTT	CASRGWNTEAFF
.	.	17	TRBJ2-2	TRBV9	TGTGCCAGCAGCCCCCTTGGTCAGGGCTCCAACACCGGGGAGCTGTTTTTT	CASSPLGQGSNTGELFF
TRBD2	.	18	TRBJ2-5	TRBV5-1	TGCGCCAGCAGCTTGGGGCTAACCTATGTACGGGGGGAAGAGACCCAGTACTTC	CASSLGLTYVRGEETQYF
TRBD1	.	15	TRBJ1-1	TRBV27	TGTGCCAGCAGTCCATTTGGACAGGGGACCACTGAAGCTTTCTTT	CASSPFGQGTTEAFF
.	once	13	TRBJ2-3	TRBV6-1	TGTGCCAGCAGTGATCAGGGCACAGATACGCAGTATTTT	CASSDQGTDTQYF
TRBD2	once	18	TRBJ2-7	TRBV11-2	TGTGCCAGCAGCTTAGCTCTGTTCACCGCGGGGGTTGGCTACGAGCAGTACTTC	CASSLALFTAGVGYEQYF
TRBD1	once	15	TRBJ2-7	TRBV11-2	TGTGCCAGCAGCCCCCGGGACAGGGGCTTCTACGAGCAGTACTTC	CASSPRDRGFYEQYF
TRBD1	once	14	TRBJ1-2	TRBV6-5	TGTGCCAGCAGCCAGGGACAGGCCACCTATGGCTACACCTTC	CASSQGQATYGYTF
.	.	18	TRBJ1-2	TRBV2	TGTGCCAGCAGTGAACATCCGACAGCAAATTCAGCTAACTATGGCTACACCTTC	CASSEHPTANSANYGYTF
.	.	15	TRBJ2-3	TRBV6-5	TGTGCCAGCAGTTACTCGGGTCGGGGCACAGATACGCAGTATTTT	CASSYSGRGTDTQYF
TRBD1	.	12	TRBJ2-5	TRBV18	TGTGCCAGCGGGGGACAGGGGGAGACCCAGTACTTC	CASGGQGETQYF
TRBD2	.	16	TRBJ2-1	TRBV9	TGTGCCAGCAGCGCCTATGGACTAGCGGCCTACAATGAGCAGTTCTTC	CASSAYGLAAYNEQFF
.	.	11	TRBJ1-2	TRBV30	TGTGCCTGGAGCGGGGGAAGCGTCTACACCTTC	CAWSGGSVYTF
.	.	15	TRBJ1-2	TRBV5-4	TGTGCCAGCAGCCGCGCGGGGGACAAGGCCTATGGCTACACCTTC	CASSRAGDKAYGYTF
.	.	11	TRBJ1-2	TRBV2	TGTGCCAGCAGTACAGGGTATGGCTACACCTTC	CASSTGYGYTF
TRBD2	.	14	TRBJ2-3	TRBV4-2	TGTGCCAGCACCAAGACGGGAGGAACAGATACGCAGTATTTT	CASTKTGGTDTQYF